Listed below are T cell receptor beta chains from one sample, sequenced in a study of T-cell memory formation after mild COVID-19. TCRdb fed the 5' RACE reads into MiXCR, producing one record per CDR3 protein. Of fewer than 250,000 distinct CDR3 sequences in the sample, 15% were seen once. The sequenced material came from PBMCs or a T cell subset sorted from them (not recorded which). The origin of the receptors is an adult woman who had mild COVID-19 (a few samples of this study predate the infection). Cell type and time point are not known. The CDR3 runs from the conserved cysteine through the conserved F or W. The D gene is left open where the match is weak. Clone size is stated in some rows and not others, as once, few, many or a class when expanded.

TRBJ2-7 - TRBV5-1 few TGCGCCAGCGGGAGGGGGGACGGCTACGAGCAGTACTTC CASGRGDGYEQYF
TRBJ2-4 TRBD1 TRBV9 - TGTGCCAGCAGCGGCGGGGACAGGGGGAGGGTAAACATTCAGTACTTC CASSGGDRGRVNIQYF
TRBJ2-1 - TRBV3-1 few TGTGCCAGCAGCCAATACGATGGCCCTGAGCAGTTCTTC CASSQYDGPEQFF
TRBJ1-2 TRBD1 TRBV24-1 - TGTGCCACCAGTGATCCGGGACAGCCGGCTAACTATGGCTACACCTTC CATSDPGQPANYGYTF
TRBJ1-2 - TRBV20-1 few TGCAGTGCTAGATCTACAGCTCCCGTCTATGGCTACACCTTC CSARSTAPVYGYTF
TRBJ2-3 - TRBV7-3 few TGTGCCAGCAGCTTATCCGGACGGTCTAGCACAGATACGCAGTATTTT CASSLSGRSSTDTQYF
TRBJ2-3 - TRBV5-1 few TGCGCCAGCAGCTTGGAGATACCCATGGATACGCAGTATTTT CASSLEIPMDTQYF
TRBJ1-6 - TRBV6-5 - TGTGCCAGCAGGCCAGGGTTGGTACATTCACCCCTCCACTTT CASRPGLVHSPLHF
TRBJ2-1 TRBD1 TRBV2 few TGTGCCAGCAGTGAAACGGGTTTCGGGACAGCAAACAATGAGCAGTTCTTC CASSETGFGTANNEQFF
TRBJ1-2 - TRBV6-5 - TGTGCCAGCAGTTACTCGAGGGGGTACTTCTACACCTTC CASSYSRGYFYTF
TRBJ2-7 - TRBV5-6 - TGTGCCAGCAGCTTGTCAAGGCAGAGAGGTTACGAGCAGTACTTC CASSLSRQRGYEQYF